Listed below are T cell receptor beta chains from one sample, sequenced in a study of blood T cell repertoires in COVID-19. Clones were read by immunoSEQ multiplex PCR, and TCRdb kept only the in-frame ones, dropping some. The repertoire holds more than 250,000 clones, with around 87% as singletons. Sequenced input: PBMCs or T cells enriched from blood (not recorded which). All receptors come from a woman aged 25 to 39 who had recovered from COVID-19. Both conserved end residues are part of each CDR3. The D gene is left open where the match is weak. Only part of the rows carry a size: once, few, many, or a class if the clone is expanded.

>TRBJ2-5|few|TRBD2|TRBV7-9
CASSTRLAGGLQETQYF
TGTGCCAGCAGCACGAGACTAGCGGGGGGGCTCCAAGAGACCCAGTACTTC
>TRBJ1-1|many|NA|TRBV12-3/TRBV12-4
CASSLGPNTEAFF
TGTGCCAGCAGTTTAGGGCCAAACACTGAAGCTTTCTTT
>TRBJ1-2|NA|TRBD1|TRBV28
CAISAWDSRLYGYTF
TGTGCCATCTCGGCCTGGGACAGCAGACTCTATGGCTACACCTTC
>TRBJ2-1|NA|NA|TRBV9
CASSLSDSYNEQFF
TGTGCCAGCAGCCTCTCGGACAGCTACAATGAGCAGTTCTTC
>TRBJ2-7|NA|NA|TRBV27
CASSPLTGRAGRISTYEQYF
TGTGCCAGCAGTCCGCTCACAGGGCGGGCGGGCCGAATATCGACCTACGAGCAGTACTTC
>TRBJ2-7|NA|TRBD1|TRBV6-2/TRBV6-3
CASSTPRQGTYEQYF
TGTGCCAGCAGTACGCCCAGACAGGGGACCTACGAGCAGTACTTC
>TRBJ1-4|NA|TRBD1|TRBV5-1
CASSPTGALNEKLFF
TGCGCCAGCAGCCCGACAGGGGCCCTTAATGAAAAACTGTTTTTT
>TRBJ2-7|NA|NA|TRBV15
CATSRGLGPYEQYF
TGTGCCACCAGCAGAGGGCTGGGCCCCTACGAGCAGTACTTC
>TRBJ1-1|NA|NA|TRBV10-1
CASRIGTAGEAFF
TGCGCCAGCAGGATCGGGACGGCGGGGGAAGCTTTCTTT
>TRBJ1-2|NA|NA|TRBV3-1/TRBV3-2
CASSALGGLDGYTF
TGTGCCAGCAGCGCCCTTGGAGGGTTGGATGGCTACACCTTC
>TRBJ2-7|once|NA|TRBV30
CAWSSDSYEQYF
TGTGCCTGGAGCTCAGACTCCTACGAGCAGTACTTC
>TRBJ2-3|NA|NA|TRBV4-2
CASSQDLDTQYF
TGTGCCAGCAGCCAAGATCTGGATACGCAGTATTTT
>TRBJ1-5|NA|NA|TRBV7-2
CASSLTGNSNQPQHF
TGTGCCAGCAGCCTTACAGGGAATAGCAATCAGCCCCAGCATTTT
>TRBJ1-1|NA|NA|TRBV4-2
CASSQGFGAFF
TGTGCCAGCAGCCAAGGATTCGGAGCTTTCTTT
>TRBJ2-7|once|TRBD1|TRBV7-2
CASSFDRGPYEQYF
TGTGCCAGCAGCTTTGACAGGGGCCCTTACGAGCAGTACTTC
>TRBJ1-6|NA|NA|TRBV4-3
CASSQDQGSYNSPLHF
TGCGCCAGCAGCCAAGATCAGGGGTCCTATAATTCACCCCTCCACTTT
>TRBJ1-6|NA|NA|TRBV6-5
CASRGPGASNSPLHF
TGTGCCAGCAGGGGACCGGGAGCTTCGAATTCACCCCTCCACTTT
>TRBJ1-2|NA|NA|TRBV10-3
CAISALSGGEDGYTF
TGTGCCATCAGTGCCCTGAGTGGAGGGGAGGATGGCTACACCTTC
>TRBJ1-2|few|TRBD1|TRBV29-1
CSVEPTFDRAEGYTF
TGCAGCGTTGAACCGACCTTTGACAGGGCAGAAGGCTACACCTTC
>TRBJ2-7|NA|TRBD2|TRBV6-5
CASSYSMGGTGEQYF
TGTGCCAGCAGTTACTCGATGGGAGGGACGGGCGAGCAGTACTTC
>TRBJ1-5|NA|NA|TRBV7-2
CASSLAGGSNQPQHF
TGTGCCAGCAGCTTAGCAGGGGGTAGCAATCAGCCCCAGCATTTT
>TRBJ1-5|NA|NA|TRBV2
CASSEGRVGRGNQPQHF
TGTGCCAGCAGTGAAGGCAGGGTGGGGAGGGGCAATCAGCCCCAGCATTTT
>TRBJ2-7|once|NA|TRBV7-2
CASSFQGSYEQYF
TGTGCCAGCAGCTTCCAGGGCTCCTACGAGCAGTACTTC
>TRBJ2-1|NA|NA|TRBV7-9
CASSSMGPTYNEQFF
TGTGCCAGCAGCTCTATGGGCCCCACCTACAATGAGCAGTTCTTC
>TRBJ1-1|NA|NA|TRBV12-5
CASGTVRDTEAFF
TGTGCTAGTGGTACGGTCAGGGACACTGAAGCTTTCTTT
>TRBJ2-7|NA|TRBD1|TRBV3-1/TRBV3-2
CASSQDYPGGQYF
TGTGCCAGCAGCCAAGATTATCCAGGGGGGCAGTACTTC